This T cell receptor (beta chain) was observed in a study of blood T cell repertoires in COVID-19 (dated by TCRdb to 2020 to 2021). Study-wide context: Samples covering the acute and convalescent phases of COVID-19 were provided by collaborators in the United States, Italy and Spain. The material from the prospective study consisted of cDNA or gDNA derived from T cells, B-cell-depleted T cells, or PBMCs. Deeply sampled blood TCRbeta repertoires from subjects exposed to, actively infected with, or recovered from COVID-19 were included in the dataset. The repertoires were released in a freely available public database intended as a resource for research on the immune response to SARS-CoV-2. Samples came from the ongoing ImmuneRACE study (first 160 participants) plus 1,254 subjects from 6 global collaborators. A de-identified subject ID, COVID-19 status, age in years and sex were almost always included in the sample metadata. Where available, HLA class I and class II types were obtained from metadata supplied by the sample provider rather than from assay-based typing.

On this clone itself: There is no known antigen for this receptor. Nothing much larger sits one base from this clone, and base qualities are not available.

The immunoSEQ Assay, a bias-controlled multiplex PCR, was used to amplify TCRbeta CDR3 regions from genomic DNA. Under the source paper's analysis protocol: Within the assay, amplification of reference gene primers was used to estimate how many nucleated cells each sample contained. Sequence reads were collapsed and filtered to measure the absolute abundance of every unique TCRbeta CDR3 rearrangement. Productive Simpson clonality was computed per sample as the square root of Simpson's diversity index over productive rearrangements. TCRdb obtained this table from immuneACCESS and retained in-frame rearrangements with V and J assigned. These tables miss some clones; where compared with another copy, unresolved V genes account for less than half of the shortfall, and the remainder is unexplained. The V and J calls and clone size come from that table; D and trimming were worked out from the DNA. Within this sample are approximately 140,000 clones, with about 86% of them counted one time only. Around 8.2% of the sample is in the top ten clones.

Its CDR3 holds 19 amino acids, cysteine through phenylalanine. Left in the record is the CDR3 DNA by itself, 57 bases read in frame from the first base. CDR1 and CDR2, per the germline V gene (reference sequence), are GTSNPN and SVGIG. Trimming takes 0 bases off V and 7 bases off J; junction bases not matched to a gene: 19. The study at large found these results: The quantity of clinical and demographic metadata differed by source and by participant and was supplied without curation.

The collaborating institutions used their own protocols to collect whole blood in K2EDTA tubes. Collaborator samples were shipped for TCRbeta analysis as frozen whole blood, isolated PBMCs, or DNA extracted from either sample type. The sample taken for sequencing was peripheral blood. The sequence joins TRBV30 to TRBJ2-1; 9 nucleotides in the junction match TRBD2. This TCR came from a woman between 55 and 75 years old with acute or convalescent COVID-19. The CDR3 in this case is CAWSVLIASGERRRNEQFF. DNA sequence: TGTGCCTGGAGTGTACTGATCGCTAGCGGGGAGAGGCGGCGGAATGAGCAGTTCTTC.